The entry that follows covers one T cell receptor (beta chain) sequence. This specimen comes from a study of blood T cell repertoires in COVID-19. Clones were read by immunoSEQ multiplex PCR, and TCRdb kept only the in-frame ones, dropping some. Of over 200,000 clones listed, around 90% are singletons. Trimming stripped 8 bases from V and 1 base from J, with 27 bases between. Germline CDR1 WSHSY, CDR2 SAAADI. This CDR3 has 18 amino acids. This chain connects TRBV10-2 to TRBJ2-7; weak D call: TRBD2 (6 bases). The TCR sequence derives from a woman aged 25 to 39 who had been exposed to COVID-19. Specimen: PBMCs or T cells enriched from blood (not recorded which). CDR3 in amino acids: CASSIYGGSGAKSYEQYF. The CDR3 DNA sequence: TGCGCCAGCTCCATCTACGGGGGTAGCGGAGCCAAATCCTACGAGCAGTACTTC.